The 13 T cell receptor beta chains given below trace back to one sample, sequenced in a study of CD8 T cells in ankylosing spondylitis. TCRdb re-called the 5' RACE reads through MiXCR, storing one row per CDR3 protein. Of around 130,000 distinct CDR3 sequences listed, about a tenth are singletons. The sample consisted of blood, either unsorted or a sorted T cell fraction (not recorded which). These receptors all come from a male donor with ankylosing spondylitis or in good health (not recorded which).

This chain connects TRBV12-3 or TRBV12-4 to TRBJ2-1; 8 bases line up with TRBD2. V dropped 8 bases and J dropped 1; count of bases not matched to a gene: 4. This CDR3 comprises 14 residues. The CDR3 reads CASGGGRSYNEQFF. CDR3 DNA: TGTGCCAGCGGAGGCGGGAGGTCCTACAATGAGCAGTTCTTC.

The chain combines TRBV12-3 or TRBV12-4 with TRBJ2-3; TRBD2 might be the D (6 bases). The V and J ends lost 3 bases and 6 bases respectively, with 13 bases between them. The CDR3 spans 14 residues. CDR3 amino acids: CASSFTLATDTQYF. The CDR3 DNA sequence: TGTGCCAGCAGTTTTACGCTAGCGACGGATACGCAGTATTTT.

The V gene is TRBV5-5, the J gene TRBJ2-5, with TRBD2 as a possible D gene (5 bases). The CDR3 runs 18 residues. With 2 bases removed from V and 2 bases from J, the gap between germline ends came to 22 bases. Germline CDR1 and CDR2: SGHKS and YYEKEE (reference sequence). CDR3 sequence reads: CASSFGVAGGGTQETQYF. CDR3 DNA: TGTGCCAGCAGCTTCGGGGTAGCAGGAGGAGGTACACAAGAGACCCAGTACTTC.

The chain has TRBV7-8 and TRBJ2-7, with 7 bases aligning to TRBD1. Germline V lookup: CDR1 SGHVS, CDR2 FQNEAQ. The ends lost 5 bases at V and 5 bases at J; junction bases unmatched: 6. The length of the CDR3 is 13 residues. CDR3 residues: CASSVRQGHEQYF. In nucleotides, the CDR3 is TGTGCCAGCAGCGTACGACAGGGACACGAGCAGTACTTC.

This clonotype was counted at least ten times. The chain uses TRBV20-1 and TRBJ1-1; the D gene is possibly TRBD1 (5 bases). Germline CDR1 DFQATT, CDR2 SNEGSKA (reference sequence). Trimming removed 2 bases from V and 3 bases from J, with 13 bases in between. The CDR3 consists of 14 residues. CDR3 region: CSARSPGLYTEAFF. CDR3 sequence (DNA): TGCAGTGCTAGAAGCCCAGGGTTATACACTGAAGCTTTCTTT.

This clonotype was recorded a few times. The DNA for the CDR3 is TGTGCCAGCAGCTTAGATCAGGGGAGGGACATTCAGTACTTC. Translation: CASSLDQGRDIQYF. V and J are TRBV7-2 and TRBJ2-4; perhaps TRBD2 as D (7 bases). V shed 1 base and J shed 8 bases, with 12 bases lying between them. Germline loops: CDR1 SGHTA, CDR2 FQGNSA. CDR3 length: 14 residues.

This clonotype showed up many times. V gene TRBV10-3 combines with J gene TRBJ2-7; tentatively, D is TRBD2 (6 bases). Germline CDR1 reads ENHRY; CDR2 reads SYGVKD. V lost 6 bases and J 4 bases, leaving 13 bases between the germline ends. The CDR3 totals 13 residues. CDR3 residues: CAISETSLYEQYF. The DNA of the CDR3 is TGTGCCATCAGCGAGACTAGTCTTTACGAGCAGTACTTC.

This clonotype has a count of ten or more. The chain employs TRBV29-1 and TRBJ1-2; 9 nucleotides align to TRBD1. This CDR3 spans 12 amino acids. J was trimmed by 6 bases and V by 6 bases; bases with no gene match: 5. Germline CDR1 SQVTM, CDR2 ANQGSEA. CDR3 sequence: CSVGQGPNGYTF. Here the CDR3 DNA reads TGCAGCGTCGGACAGGGGCCTAATGGCTACACCTTC.

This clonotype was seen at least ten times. The CDR3 here is CASSPPGTGSRYGYTF. CDR3 coding DNA: TGCGCCAGCAGCCCCCCCGGGACAGGGTCCCGCTATGGCTACACCTTC. This chain links TRBV4-3 with TRBJ1-2, with 9 bases fitting TRBD1. The CDR3 covers 16 residues. Germline values: CDR1 LGHNA, CDR2 YSLEER. The junction had 10 bases not matched to a gene; V was cut back by 4 bases and J by 4 bases.

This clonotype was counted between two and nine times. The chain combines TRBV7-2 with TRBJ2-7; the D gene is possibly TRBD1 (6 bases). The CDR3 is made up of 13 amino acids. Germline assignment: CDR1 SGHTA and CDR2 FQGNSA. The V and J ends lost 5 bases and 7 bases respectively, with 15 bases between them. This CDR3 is CASSRPGQPEQYF. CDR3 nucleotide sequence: TGTGCCAGCAGCCGGCCGGGACAACCGGAGCAGTACTTC.

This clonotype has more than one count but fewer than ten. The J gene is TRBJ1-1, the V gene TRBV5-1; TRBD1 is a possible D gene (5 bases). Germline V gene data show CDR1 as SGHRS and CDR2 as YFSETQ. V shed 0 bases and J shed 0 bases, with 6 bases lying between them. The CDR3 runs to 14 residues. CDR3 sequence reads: CASSLDRMNTEAFF. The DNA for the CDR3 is TGCGCCAGCAGCTTGGACAGGATGAACACTGAAGCTTTCTTT.

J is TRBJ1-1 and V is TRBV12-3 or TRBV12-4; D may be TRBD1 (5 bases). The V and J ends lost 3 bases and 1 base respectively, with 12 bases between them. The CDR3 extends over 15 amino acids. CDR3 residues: CASSLSGGGNTEAFF. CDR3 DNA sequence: TGTGCCAGCAGTTTGTCTGGGGGGGGGAACACTGAAGCTTTCTTT.

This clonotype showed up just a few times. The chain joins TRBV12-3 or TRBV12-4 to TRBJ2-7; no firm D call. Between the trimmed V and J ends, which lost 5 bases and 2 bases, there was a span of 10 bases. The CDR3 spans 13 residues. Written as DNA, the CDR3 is TGTGCCAGCAGTCCGTCGGCCGCCTACGAGCAGTACTTC. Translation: CASSPSAAYEQYF.